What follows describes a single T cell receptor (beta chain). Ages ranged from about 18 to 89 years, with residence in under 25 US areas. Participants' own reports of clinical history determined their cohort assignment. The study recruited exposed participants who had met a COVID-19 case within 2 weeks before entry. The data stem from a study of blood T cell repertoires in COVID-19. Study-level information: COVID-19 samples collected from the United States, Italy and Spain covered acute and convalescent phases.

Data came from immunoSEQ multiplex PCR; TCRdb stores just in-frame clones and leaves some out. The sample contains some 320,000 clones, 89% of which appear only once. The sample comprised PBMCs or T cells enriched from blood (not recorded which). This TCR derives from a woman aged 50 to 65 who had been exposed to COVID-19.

The CDR3 DNA follows: TGTGCCAGCAGCTTAGTTTCGGCGGGCCGCAATCTCGGCTACACCTTC. As protein: CASSLVSAGRNLGYTF. The V call is TRBV7-9, the J call TRBJ1-2, with D hard to call. Deletions cut 1 base from V and 8 bases from J, with 20 bases between. The CDR3 is made up of 16 amino acids. Germline loops: CDR1 SEHNR, CDR2 FQNEAQ (reference sequence).